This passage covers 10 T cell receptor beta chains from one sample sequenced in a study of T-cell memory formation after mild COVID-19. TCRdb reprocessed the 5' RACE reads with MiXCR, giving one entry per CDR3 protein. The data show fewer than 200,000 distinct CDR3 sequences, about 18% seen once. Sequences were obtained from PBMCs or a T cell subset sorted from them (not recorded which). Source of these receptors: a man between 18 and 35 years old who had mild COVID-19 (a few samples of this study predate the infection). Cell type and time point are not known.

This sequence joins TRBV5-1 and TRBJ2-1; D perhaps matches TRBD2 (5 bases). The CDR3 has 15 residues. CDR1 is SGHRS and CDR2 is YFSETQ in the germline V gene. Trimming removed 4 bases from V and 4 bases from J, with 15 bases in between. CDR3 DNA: TGCGCCAGCAGCGCCCGGGGTGGGCCATACAATGAGCAGTTCTTC. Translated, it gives CASSARGGPYNEQFF.

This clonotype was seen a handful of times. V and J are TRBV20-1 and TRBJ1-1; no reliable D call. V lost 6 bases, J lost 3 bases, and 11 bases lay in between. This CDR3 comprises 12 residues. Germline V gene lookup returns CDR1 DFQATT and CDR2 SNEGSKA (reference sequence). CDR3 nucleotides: TGCAGTGCCCCGAAAAGGGACACTGAAGCTTTCTTT. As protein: CSAPKRDTEAFF.

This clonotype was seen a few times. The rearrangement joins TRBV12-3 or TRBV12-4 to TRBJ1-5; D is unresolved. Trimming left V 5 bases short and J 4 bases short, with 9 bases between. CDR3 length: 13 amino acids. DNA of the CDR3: TGTGCCAGCAGTCCAACGGAAAATCAGCCCCAGCATTTT. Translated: CASSPTENQPQHF.

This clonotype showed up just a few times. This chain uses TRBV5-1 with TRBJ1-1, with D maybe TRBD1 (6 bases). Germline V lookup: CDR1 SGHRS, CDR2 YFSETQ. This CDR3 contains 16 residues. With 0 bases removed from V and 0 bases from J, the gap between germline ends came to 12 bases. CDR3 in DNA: TGCGCCAGCAGCTTGGTATTCCAGGGGATGAACACTGAAGCTTTCTTT. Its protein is CASSLVFQGMNTEAFF.

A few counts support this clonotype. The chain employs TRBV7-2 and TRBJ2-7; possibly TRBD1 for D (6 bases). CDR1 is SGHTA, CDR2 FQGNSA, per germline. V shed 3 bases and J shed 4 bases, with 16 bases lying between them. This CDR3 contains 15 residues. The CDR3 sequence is CASSFAVGAKYEQYV. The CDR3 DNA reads TGTGCCAGCAGCTTCGCGGTGGGGGCTAAGTACGAGCAGTACGTC.

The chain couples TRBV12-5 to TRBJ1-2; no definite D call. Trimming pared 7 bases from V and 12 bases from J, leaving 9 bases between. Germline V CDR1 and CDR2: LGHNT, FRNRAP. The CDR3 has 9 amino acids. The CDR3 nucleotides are TGTGCTAGTGCCCTCCTGGACACCTTC. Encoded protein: CASALLDTF. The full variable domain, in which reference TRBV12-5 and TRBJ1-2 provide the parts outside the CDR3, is DARVTQTPRHKVTEMGQEVTMRCQPILGHNTVFWYRQTMMQGLELLAYFRNRAPLDDSGMPKDRFSAEMPDATLATLKIQPSEPRDSAVYFCASALLDTFGSGTRLTVV.

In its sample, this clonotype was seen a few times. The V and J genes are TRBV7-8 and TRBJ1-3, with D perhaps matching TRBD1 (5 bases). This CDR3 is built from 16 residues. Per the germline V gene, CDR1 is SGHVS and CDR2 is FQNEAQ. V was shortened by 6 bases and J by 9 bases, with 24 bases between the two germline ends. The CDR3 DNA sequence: TGTGCCAGCAGTCAGTCCCCGCAGGGAACGTTTGGCACCATATATTTT. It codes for CASSQSPQGTFGTIYF. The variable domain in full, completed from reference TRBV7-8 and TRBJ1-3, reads GAGVSQSPRYKVAKRGQDVALRCDPISGHVSLFWYQQALGQGPEFLTYFQNEAQLDKSGLPSDRFFAERPEGSVSTLKIQRTQQEDSAVYLCASSQSPQGTFGTIYFGEGSWLTVV.

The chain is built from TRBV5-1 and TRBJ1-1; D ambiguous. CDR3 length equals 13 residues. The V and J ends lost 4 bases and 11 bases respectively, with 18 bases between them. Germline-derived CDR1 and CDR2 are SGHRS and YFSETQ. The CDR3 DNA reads TGCGCCAGCAGCCCCCCGGCTGGGGTACAGGCTTTCTTT. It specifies CASSPPAGVQAFF.

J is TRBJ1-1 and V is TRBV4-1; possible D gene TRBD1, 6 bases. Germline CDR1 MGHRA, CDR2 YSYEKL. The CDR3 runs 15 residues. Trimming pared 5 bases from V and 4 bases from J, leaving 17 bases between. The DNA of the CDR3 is TGCGCCAGCAGCAAGGGGCAGGGGCCCTCCACTGAAGCTTTCTTT. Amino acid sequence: CASSKGQGPSTEAFF.

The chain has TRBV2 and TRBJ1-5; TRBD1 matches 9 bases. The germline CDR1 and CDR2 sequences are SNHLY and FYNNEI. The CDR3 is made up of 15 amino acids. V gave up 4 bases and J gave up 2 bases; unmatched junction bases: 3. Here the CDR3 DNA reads TGTGCCAGCAGTGCGACAGGGGGTCGCAATCAGCCCCAGCATTTT. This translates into CASSATGGRNQPQHF.